Listed below are T cell receptor beta chains from one sample, sequenced in a study of CD8+CD57+ T cells in acquired aplastic anemia. TCRdb itself ran the reads through MiXCR, one entry per CDR3 protein. In the table there are about 190,000 distinct CDR3 sequences, 50% to 55% of which are singletons. Sequenced: sorted CD4+, CD8+, or CD8+CD57+ T cells (not recorded which) from PBMCs. The receptor set was obtained from a human donor in good health, serving as a control. Both conserved end residues are part of each CDR3. D genes are given only for firm matches. Where a row states a size, it is once, few, many or the class of an expanded clone; other rows omit it.

J gene,D gene,clone size,V gene,CDR3 DNA,CDR3 protein
TRBJ2-7,NA,few,TRBV7-7,TGTGCCAGCAGCTTAGCGCCGGACTACGAGCAGTACTTC,CASSLAPDYEQYF
TRBJ1-2,NA,many,TRBV14,TGTGCCAGCAGCCCTAACCTAACTCCTAACTATGGCTACACCTTC,CASSPNLTPNYGYTF
TRBJ2-5,NA,NA,TRBV6-1,TGTGCCAGCAGGCTAGAAGAGACCCAGTGCTTC,CASRLEETQCF
TRBJ2-5,NA,NA,TRBV15,TGTGCCACCAGCAGAGAAGTGGGTTGGGAGACCCAGTACTTC,CATSREVGWETQYF
TRBJ1-1,NA,many,TRBV3-1,TGTGCCAGCAGCCAAGGATACTCGGGGAACACTGAAGCTTTCTTT,CASSQGYSGNTEAFF
TRBJ2-7,NA,NA,TRBV7-2,TGTGCCAGCAGCGAAGGGACGGCGAGCTCCTGCGAGCAGTACTTC,CASSEGTASSCEQYF
TRBJ2-7,TRBD1,NA,TRBV20-1,TGCAGTGCTAGAGATGGGACAGGGAACCCCTACGAGCAGTACTTC,CSARDGTGNPYEQYF
TRBJ2-1,NA,NA,TRBV7-3,TGTGCCAGCAGTTCCCCCTGGGACTCCAGCTCCTACAATGAGCAGTTCTTC,CASSSPWDSSSYNEQFF
TRBJ2-7,TRBD1,many,TRBV6-1,TGTGCCAGCAGTGAACCGGGGACAGGGGGGTACGAGCAGTACTTC,CASSEPGTGGYEQYF
TRBJ2-3,NA,many,TRBV7-7,TGTGCCAGCAGCCTTAGCGGCACAGATACGCAGTATTTT,CASSLSGTDTQYF
TRBJ1-1,TRBD1,NA,TRBV28,TGTGCCAGCTGCACTCAGGGGGCGGACTTCACTGAAGCTTTCTTT,CASCTQGADFTEAFF
TRBJ2-3,NA,once,TRBV4-1,TGCGCCAGCAGCCCCAATACAGGAACCTACACAGATACGCAGTATTTT,CASSPNTGTYTDTQYF
TRBJ2-1,TRBD1,NA,TRBV7-6,TGTGCCAGCAGCCCCGGCGACAGGGGGATTGAGCAGTTCTTC,CASSPGDRGIEQFF
TRBJ2-7,TRBD1,NA,TRBV25-1,TGTGCCAGCAGCAATACCAGGGGACAGGGGGCCTACGAGCAGTACTTC,CASSNTRGQGAYEQYF
TRBJ1-5,TRBD1,NA,TRBV20-1,TGCAGTGCTGTAAGGGACAGGGATCCCGGCAATCAGCCCCAGCATTTT,CSAVRDRDPGNQPQHF
TRBJ2-7,NA,many,TRBV2,TGTGCCAGCAGTGAAGGTGGCAGGCAGCCGTACTTC,CASSEGGRQPYF
TRBJ2-5,TRBD2,NA,TRBV20-1,TGCAGTGCTAGAGCTCCATTAGCGGGAGTCCAAGAGACCCAGTACTTC,CSARAPLAGVQETQYF
TRBJ1-3,NA,many,TRBV9,TGTGCCAGCAGCGTAGTTGGGGGCTTTTCTGGAAACACCATATATTTT,CASSVVGGFSGNTIYF
TRBJ1-3,TRBD1,many,TRBV12-3/TRBV12-4,TGTGCCAGCAGAAGCCGGGGCAGGGGGTGCGTCGGAAACACCATATATTTT,CASRSRGRGCVGNTIYF
TRBJ2-7,NA,NA,TRBV2,TGTGCCAGCTGCTCGATGGGATTCTACGAGCAGTACTTC,CASCSMGFYEQYF
TRBJ2-7,NA,few,TRBV10-2,TGCGCCAGCAGCCAGAGGGGGACCTACGAGCAGTACTTC,CASSQRGTYEQYF
TRBJ2-1,NA,many,TRBV7-2,TGTGCCAGCAGCCCGAACGACGGAAGCTCCTACAATGAGCAGTTCTTC,CASSPNDGSSYNEQFF
TRBJ2-7,TRBD1,NA,TRBV7-2,TGTGCCAGCAGCTTAAACCAGGGGGCCTACGAGCAGTACTTC,CASSLNQGAYEQYF
TRBJ1-1,NA,few,TRBV10-3,TGTGCCATCAGTGAGTCGAGGGGACTCAACACTGAAGCTTTCTTT,CAISESRGLNTEAFF
TRBJ2-3,NA,many,TRBV13,TGTGCCAGCAGCTTAGACCCTAGCACAGATACGCAGTATTTT,CASSLDPSTDTQYF
TRBJ1-6,NA,NA,TRBV19,TGTGCCAGTAGTAAGAGGGGAAAGAATGGGTCACCCCTCCACTTT,CASSKRGKNGSPLHF
TRBJ1-1,TRBD1,NA,TRBV29-1,TGCAGCGTTGGGCCGACAGGGCCGAGACTGGAAGCTTTCTTT,CSVGPTGPRLEAFF